These 18 T cell receptor beta chains originate from one sample sequenced in a study of beta chain features in type 1 diabetes. Study-level findings and limits: Among all four CD4+ subsets, Type 1 diabetes patients had TCRB CDR3s that were moderately but significantly shorter.

Sequencing targeted expressed TCRB transcripts, as all isolated RNA had been reverse transcribed. Repertoires were generated with immunoSEQ multiplex PCR, while TCRdb's copy carries only in-frame clones and drops some. The data contain about 240,000 clones, approximately 14% of them seen just once; the ten biggest clones take up approximately 0.021%. The antigens for these receptors are not known. Source material: naive CD4+ T cells from blood. These receptors were obtained from a man aged 25-45 years with type 1 diabetes.

The chain couples TRBV2 to TRBJ2-7, with 7 bases matching TRBD2. CDR1 SNHLY and CDR2 FYNNEI come from the germline V gene. The CDR3 is 15 residues long. V lost 5 bases to trimming and J lost 2 bases; unmatched junction nucleotides: 9. The CDR3 DNA follows: TGTGCCAGCAGTAAGGAACGGGGGGTTCCCTACGAGCAGTACTTC. Its translation: CASSKERGVPYEQYF.

V and J are TRBV18 and TRBJ2-1; a weak D match, TRBD1 (6 bases). The CDR3 has 13 amino acids. V shed 5 bases and J shed 9 bases, with 14 bases lying between them. CDR1 is KGHSH and CDR2 is LQKENI in the germline V gene. The CDR3 region has the DNA TGTGCCAGCTCAGTCCACAGGGACGGTGAGCAGTTCTTC. Its translation is CASSVHRDGEQFF.

Only a few counts were recorded for this clone. The genes are TRBV7-9 and TRBJ1-4; D is possibly TRBD1 (5 bases). The CDR3 spans 14 residues. Germline CDR1 reads SEHNR; CDR2 reads FQNEAQ (reference sequence). V was pared by 3 bases and J by 5 bases, with 10 bases between. CDR3 nucleotides: TGTGCCAGCAGCTTGTGGCAGGGAAATGAAAAACTGTTTTTT. Amino acids: CASSLWQGNEKLFF.

This chain connects TRBV30 to TRBJ1-2; D remains unclear. The CDR3 contains 12 residues. Trimming cost V 1 base and J 3 bases, with 6 bases left between them. The germline V gene encodes CDR1 GTSNPN and CDR2 SVGIG (reference sequence). CDR3 loop: CAWSDRDYGYTF. DNA for the CDR3: TGTGCCTGGAGTGACAGAGACTATGGCTACACCTTC.

The rearrangement uses TRBV29-1 and TRBJ2-7; 7 bases are shared with TRBD2. Per germline, CDR1 SQVTM and CDR2 ANQGSEA. Trimming took 4 bases from V and 5 from J; bases not matched to a gene: 14. The CDR3 covers 15 residues. The CDR3 is CSVGGLTSRGDEQYF. The DNA of the CDR3 is TGCAGCGTTGGGGGTCTCACCTCCCGGGGGGACGAGCAGTACTTC.

The chain couples TRBV5-4 to TRBJ1-1; possibly TRBD1 for D (5 bases). CDR3 size: 15 residues. Germline loops: CDR1 SGHNT, CDR2 YYREEE (reference sequence). Trimming shortened V by 0 bases and J by 5 bases, and 14 bases separated the two germline ends. As DNA, the CDR3 is TGTGCCAGCAGCTTGGGGGGCGGCCCACGAACTGAAGCTTTCTTT. Translating gives CASSLGGGPRTEAFF.

The gene calls are TRBV6-6 and TRBJ1-2, with no clear D. The V end was cut by 7 bases, the J end by 5 bases, with 20 bases between. The germline gives CDR1 MNHNY, CDR2 SVGAGI (reference sequence). The CDR3 has 15 residues. The CDR3: CASNEREGGIYGYTF. In nucleotides, the CDR3 is TGTGCCAGCAATGAAAGGGAGGGAGGGATATATGGCTACACCTTC.

This clone came up a few times. The chain uses TRBV9 and TRBJ2-7; D is possibly TRBD1 (6 bases). The length of the CDR3 is 18 residues. Germline CDR1 is SGDLS and CDR2 is YYNGEE. The V gene lost 0 bases and the J gene lost 7 bases, with 26 bases spanning the gap. In DNA, the CDR3 is TGTGCCAGCAGCGTAGCTTCGGGACACGGTCCTCTAGGGAAGGAGCAGTACTTC. Its translation: CASSVASGHGPLGKEQYF.

This rearrangement joins TRBV2 to TRBJ2-1; tentatively, D is TRBD1 (6 bases). V was clipped by 1 base and J by 7 bases, with 8 bases between them. The length of the CDR3 is 13 residues. CDR1 is SNHLY, CDR2 FYNNEI, per germline. The DNA of the CDR3 is TGTGCCAGCAGTGAAGACAGGGTAAATGAGCAGTTCTTC. Translation gives CASSEDRVNEQFF.

In this sample, this clone turned up a few times. This sample includes further DNA sequences coding for the same CDR3. The V call is TRBV5-1, the J call TRBJ2-1; 12 nucleotides match TRBD2. This CDR3 is built from 15 residues. The V segment lost 4 bases and the J segment 4 bases; nucleotides outside the gene matches: 3. Per the germline V gene, CDR1 is SGHRS and CDR2 is YFSETQ. As DNA, the CDR3 is TGCGCCAGCAGCCTACTAGCGGGGGGATACAATGAGCAGTTCTTC. The encoded protein is CASSLLAGGYNEQFF.

The CDR3 DNA reads TGCGCCAGCAGGCGGGACAGCCTAATGAACACTGAAGCTTTCTTT. It codes for CASRRDSLMNTEAFF. This rearrangement joins TRBV5-1 to TRBJ1-1, with 7 bases lining up with TRBD1. The ends lost 5 bases at V and 0 bases at J; junction bases unmatched: 7. There are 15 residues in the CDR3. From germline, CDR1 is SGHRS and CDR2 YFSETQ.

This chain uses TRBV5-1 with TRBJ2-5; D is unclear. The CDR3 has 14 amino acids. Germline V gives CDR1 SGHRS, CDR2 YFSETQ. Trimming took off 0 bases at V and 5 bases at J, with 11 bases between the two ends. CDR3 sequence reads: CASSLGLLAETQYF. Written as DNA, the CDR3 is TGCGCCAGCAGCTTGGGTCTGCTTGCGGAGACCCAGTACTTC.

This clone was observed a few times. The chain carries TRBV11-2 and TRBJ1-2; no definite D call. This CDR3 region has 10 residues. CDR1 is SGHAT and CDR2 is FQNNGV in the germline V gene. V dropped 5 bases and J dropped 8 bases, with 6 bases sitting between them. CDR3 nucleotides: TGTGCCAGCAGCCCCCCAGGCTACACCTTC. Encoded protein: CASSPPGYTF.

This CDR3 reads CASSLGSGQGNNEQFF. The CDR3, as DNA: TGCGCCAGCAGCTTAGGTTCGGGACAGGGCAACAATGAGCAGTTCTTC. The chain combines TRBV5-1 with TRBJ2-1; 9 bases fit TRBD1. The CDR3 has 16 residues. Unmatched junction bases numbered 8, after V lost 2 bases and J lost 5 bases. Germline CDR1 is SGHRS and CDR2 is YFSETQ.

A few counts support this clone. V gene TRBV5-6 combines with J gene TRBJ2-5, with 10 bases matching TRBD2. CDR3 length: 19 amino acids. V dropped 0 bases and J dropped 4; count of bases not matched to a gene: 15. Germline V gives CDR1 SGHDT, CDR2 YYEEEE. In nucleotides, the CDR3 is TGTGCCAGCAGCTTGGTCTGGGCTAGCGGGAGATACGGAGGAGAGACCCAGTACTTC. Its translation: CASSLVWASGRYGGETQYF.

The chain links TRBV10-3 to TRBJ1-5; tentative D call: TRBD1 (6 bases). V gave up 4 bases and J gave up 7 bases, with 14 bases separating them. CDR1 is ENHRY and CDR2 is SYGVKD in the germline V gene. The CDR3 has 14 amino acids. The CDR3 sequence is CAISGWGQDQPQHF. The CDR3 DNA reads as TGTGCCATCAGTGGATGGGGGCAGGACCAGCCCCAGCATTTT.

V and J are TRBV6-6 and TRBJ2-7; 7 nucleotides agree with TRBD2. Germline lookup yields CDR1 MNHNY and CDR2 SVGAGI (reference sequence). CDR3 length: 15 amino acids. V lost 2 bases, J lost 5 bases, and 9 bases stayed unmatched. The CDR3 nucleotides are TGTGCCAGCAGTTACGTGGCGGGGGATAAGAACGAGCAGTACTTC. Its protein is CASSYVAGDKNEQYF.

The rearrangement links TRBV27 to TRBJ1-5; unclear D gene. Looked up from germline, CDR1 is MNHEY and CDR2 is SMNVEV (reference sequence). CDR3 size: 13 residues. Trimming shortened V by 3 bases and J by 7 bases, and 10 bases separated the two germline ends. The chain's CDR3 is CASSLERLQPQHF. DNA of the CDR3: TGTGCCAGCAGTTTGGAGCGGCTCCAGCCCCAGCATTTT.